This T cell receptor beta chain was captured in a study of metastatic and nonmetastatic thyroid tumors. Turning to the study itself: A comparison of repertoires was made across blood and tumor or nodule tissue from malignant and benign thyroid patients. Study observations and caveats: A significant increase in TCR beta diversity was reportedly seen in malignant thyroid tumors relative to benign nodules, in blood and tumor.

As processed by the authors: Clinicopathological groups differed in CDR3, with these differences serving to build a distant-metastasis classifier for papillary thyroid cancer. TCRdb re-analyzed the PCR reads using MiXCR. The V and J calls reflect TCRdb's pipeline rather than the authors' work. Among tens of thousands of clones listed, under 15% were seen once. This clone has a count of ten or more. Antigen: not known. A much larger clone lies one base from this, so it may be a read error. This CDR3 spans 13 amino acids. After removal of 9 bases from V and 2 bases from J, the junction contained 1 base not matched to a gene. The germline CDR1 and CDR2 sequences are LGHDT and YNNKEL (reference sequence). Thyroid surgery took place with no prior treatment in any patient.

The source material was blood. This chain joins TRBV3-1 and TRBJ1-6, with 7 positions matching TRBD1. This clonotype was sampled from a female donor with papillary thyroid cancer or a benign thyroid nodule (not recorded which). Some clones in this sample may be carry-over from other donors' samples. Here the CDR3 reads CASGTAYNSPLHF. In DNA, the CDR3 is TGTGCCAGTGGGACAGCCTATAATTCACCCCTCCACTTT.